This TCR beta chain was sequenced during a study of T cell clonotyping in hematopoietic cell transplantation. General study points: After transplant, recipient diversity fell while pathologically expanded clonotypes grew through day 180. Few recipient clonotypes overlapped donors; over 95% were de novo at given depth.

With respect to this clone: Its antigen is unknown.

Using immunoSEQ multiplex PCR, the repertoire was profiled, and TCRdb retains in-frame clones only, with some absent. The sample yields 7,500 to 9,500 clones, 65% to 90% seen once. Sequenced material: PBMCs, taken 180 days after allogeneic stem cell transplant. The TCR sequence derives from a female patient aged 30-39 years who had an allogeneic stem cell transplant, so the T cells may come from the graft donor. Some clones in this sample may be carry-over from other donors' samples.

This CDR3 is CASGLPILREQYF. The CDR3 DNA sequence: TGTGCTAGTGGTTTGCCTATCCTTCGGGAGCAGTACTTC. The chain has TRBV12-5 and TRBJ2-7; no clear D gene. The germline V and J ends were trimmed by 2 bases and 7 bases, with 12 bases remaining between them. The V gene's germline CDR1 is LGHNT and CDR2 FRNRAP. The CDR3 totals 13 residues.